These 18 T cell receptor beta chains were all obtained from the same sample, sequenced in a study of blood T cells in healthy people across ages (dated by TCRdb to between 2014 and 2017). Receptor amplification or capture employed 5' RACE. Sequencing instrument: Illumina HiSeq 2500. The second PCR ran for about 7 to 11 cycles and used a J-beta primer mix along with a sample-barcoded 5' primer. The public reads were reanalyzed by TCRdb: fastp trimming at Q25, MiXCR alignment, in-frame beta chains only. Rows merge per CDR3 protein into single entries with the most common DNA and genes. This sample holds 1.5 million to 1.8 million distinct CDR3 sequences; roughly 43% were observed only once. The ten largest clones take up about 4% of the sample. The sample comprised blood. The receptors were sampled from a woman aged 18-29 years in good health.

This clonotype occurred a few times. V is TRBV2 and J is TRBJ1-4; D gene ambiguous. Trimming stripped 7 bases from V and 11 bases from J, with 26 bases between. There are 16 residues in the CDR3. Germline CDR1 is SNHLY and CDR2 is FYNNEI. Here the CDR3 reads CASIGQLGSKGFKLFF. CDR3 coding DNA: TGTGCCAGCATCGGGCAGCTTGGGAGCAAAGGATTTAAACTGTTTTTT. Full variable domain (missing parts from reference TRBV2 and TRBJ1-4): EPEVTQTPSHQVTQMGQEVILRCVPISNHLYFYWYRQILGQKVEFLVSFYNNEISEKSEIFDDQFSVERPDGSNFTLKIRSTKLEDSAMYFCASIGQLGSKGFKLFFGSGTQLSVL.

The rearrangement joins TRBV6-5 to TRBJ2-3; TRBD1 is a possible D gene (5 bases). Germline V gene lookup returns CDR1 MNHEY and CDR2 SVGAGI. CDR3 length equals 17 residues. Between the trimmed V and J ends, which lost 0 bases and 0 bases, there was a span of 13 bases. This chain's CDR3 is CASSYSTYRSSTDTQYF. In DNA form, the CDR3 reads TGTGCCAGCAGTTACTCGACTTACAGGTCCAGCACAGATACGCAGTATTTT.

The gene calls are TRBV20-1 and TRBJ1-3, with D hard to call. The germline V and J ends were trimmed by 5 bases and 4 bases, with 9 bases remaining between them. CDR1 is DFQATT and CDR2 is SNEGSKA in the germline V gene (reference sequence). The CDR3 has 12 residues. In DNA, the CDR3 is TGCAGTGCTCGGACTAGAGGAAACACCATATATTTT. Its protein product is CSARTRGNTIYF.

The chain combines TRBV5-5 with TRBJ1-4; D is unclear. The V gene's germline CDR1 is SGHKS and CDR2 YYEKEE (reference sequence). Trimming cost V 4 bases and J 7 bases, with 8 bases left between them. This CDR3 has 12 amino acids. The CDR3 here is CASSNRGEKLFF. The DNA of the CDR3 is TGTGCCAGCAGCAATCGGGGTGAAAAACTGTTTTTT.

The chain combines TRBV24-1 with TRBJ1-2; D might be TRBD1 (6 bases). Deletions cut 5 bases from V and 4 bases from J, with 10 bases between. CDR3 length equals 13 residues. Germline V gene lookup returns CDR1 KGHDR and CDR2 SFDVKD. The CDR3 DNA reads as TGTGCCACCAGTGCTGGGACATTCTATGGCTACACCTTC. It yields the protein CATSAGTFYGYTF.

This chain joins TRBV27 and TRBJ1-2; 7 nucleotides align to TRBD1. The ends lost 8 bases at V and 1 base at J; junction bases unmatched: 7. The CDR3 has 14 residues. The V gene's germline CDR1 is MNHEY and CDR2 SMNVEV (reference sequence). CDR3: CASGRQGFNYGYTF. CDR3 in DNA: TGTGCCAGCGGACGACAGGGTTTTAACTATGGCTACACCTTC.

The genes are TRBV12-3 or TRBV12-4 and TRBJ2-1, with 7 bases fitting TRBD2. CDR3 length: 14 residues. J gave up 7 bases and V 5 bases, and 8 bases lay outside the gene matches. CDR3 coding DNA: TGTGCCAGCAGTCCTCCCGGGACTAAAAATGAGCAGTTCTTC. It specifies CASSPPGTKNEQFF.

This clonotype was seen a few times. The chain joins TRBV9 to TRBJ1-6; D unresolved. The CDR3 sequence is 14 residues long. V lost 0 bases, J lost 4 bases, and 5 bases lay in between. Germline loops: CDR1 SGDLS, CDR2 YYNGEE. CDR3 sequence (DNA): TGTGCCAGCAGCGTAGCGACGTATAATTCACCCCTCCACTTT. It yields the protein CASSVATYNSPLHF.

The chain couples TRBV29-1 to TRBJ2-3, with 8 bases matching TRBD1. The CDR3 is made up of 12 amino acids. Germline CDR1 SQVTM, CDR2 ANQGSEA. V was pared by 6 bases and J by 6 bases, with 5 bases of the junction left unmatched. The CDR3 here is CSVGRGLDTQYF. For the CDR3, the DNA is TGCAGCGTGGGCAGGGGGCTGGATACGCAGTATTTT.

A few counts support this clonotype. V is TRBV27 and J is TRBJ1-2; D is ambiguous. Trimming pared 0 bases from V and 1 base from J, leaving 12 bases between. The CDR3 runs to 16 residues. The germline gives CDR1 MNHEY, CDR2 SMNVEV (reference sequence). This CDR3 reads CASSLSHSWVNYGYTF. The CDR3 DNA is TGTGCCAGCAGTTTATCCCATAGTTGGGTTAACTATGGCTACACCTTC.

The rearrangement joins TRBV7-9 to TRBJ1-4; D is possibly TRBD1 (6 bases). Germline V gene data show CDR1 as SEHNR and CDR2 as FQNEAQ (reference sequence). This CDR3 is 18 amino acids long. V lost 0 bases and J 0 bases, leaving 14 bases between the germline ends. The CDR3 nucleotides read TGTGCCAGCAGCTTAGCGGGGACACTCCTTGCAACTAATGAAAAACTGTTTTTT. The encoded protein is CASSLAGTLLATNEKLFF.

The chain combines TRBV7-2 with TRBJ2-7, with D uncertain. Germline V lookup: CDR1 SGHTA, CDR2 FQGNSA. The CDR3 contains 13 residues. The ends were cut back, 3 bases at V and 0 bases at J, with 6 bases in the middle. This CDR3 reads CASSFFASYEQYF. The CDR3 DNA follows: TGTGCCAGCAGCTTTTTCGCCTCCTACGAGCAGTACTTC.

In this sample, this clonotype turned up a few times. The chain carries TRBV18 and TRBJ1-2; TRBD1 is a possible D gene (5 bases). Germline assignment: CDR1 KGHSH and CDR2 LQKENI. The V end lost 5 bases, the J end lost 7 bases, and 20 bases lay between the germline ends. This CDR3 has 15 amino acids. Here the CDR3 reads CASSEQTGLSGGYTF. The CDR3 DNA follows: TGTGCCAGCTCAGAACAAACGGGACTTTCAGGTGGCTACACCTTC.

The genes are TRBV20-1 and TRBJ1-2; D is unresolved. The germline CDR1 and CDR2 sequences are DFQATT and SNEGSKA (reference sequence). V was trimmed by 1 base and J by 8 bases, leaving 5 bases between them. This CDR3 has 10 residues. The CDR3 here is CSARGLGYTF. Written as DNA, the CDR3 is TGCAGTGCTAGAGGGCTGGGCTACACCTTC.

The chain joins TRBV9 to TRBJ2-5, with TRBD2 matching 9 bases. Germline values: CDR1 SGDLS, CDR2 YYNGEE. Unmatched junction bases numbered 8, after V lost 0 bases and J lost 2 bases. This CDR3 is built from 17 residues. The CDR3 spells CASSVAIAGAGQETQYF. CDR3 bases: TGTGCCAGCAGCGTAGCGATAGCGGGAGCGGGGCAAGAGACCCAGTACTTC. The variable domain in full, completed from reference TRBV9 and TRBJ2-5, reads DSGVTQTPKHLITATGQRVTLRCSPRSGDLSVYWYQQSLDQGLQFLIQYYNGEERAKGNILERFSAQQFPDLHSELNLSSLELGDSALYFCASSVAIAGAGQETQYFGPGTRLLVL.

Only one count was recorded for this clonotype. DNA of the CDR3: TGTGCCAGCAGCCAAGAGGGTAGCGGGGGGGCCGTCGAGACCCAGTACTTC. Protein sequence: CASSQEGSGGAVETQYF. The rearrangement links TRBV4-2 to TRBJ2-5; 11 bases are shared with TRBD2. The CDR3 loop spans 17 amino acids. Germline V gene sequence: CDR1 LGHNA, CDR2 YNFKEQ. After removal of 0 bases from V and 5 bases from J, the junction contained 8 bases not matched to a gene.

CDR3 amino acids: CASRDWDTEAFF. The CDR3 coding sequence is TGTGCCAGCAGGGATTGGGACACTGAAGCTTTCTTT. This chain joins TRBV6-2 or TRBV6-3 and TRBJ1-1; D is ambiguous. Germline V CDR1 and CDR2: MNHEY, SVGEGT. This CDR3 has 12 residues. Trimming pared 6 bases from V and 3 bases from J, leaving 8 bases between.

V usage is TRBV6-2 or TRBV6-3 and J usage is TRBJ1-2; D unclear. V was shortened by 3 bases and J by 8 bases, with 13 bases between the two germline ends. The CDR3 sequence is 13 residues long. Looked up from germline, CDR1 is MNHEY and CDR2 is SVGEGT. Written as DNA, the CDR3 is TGTGCCAGCAGTTATTCGGGCGTAGTCGGCTACACCTTC. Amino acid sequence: CASSYSGVVGYTF.